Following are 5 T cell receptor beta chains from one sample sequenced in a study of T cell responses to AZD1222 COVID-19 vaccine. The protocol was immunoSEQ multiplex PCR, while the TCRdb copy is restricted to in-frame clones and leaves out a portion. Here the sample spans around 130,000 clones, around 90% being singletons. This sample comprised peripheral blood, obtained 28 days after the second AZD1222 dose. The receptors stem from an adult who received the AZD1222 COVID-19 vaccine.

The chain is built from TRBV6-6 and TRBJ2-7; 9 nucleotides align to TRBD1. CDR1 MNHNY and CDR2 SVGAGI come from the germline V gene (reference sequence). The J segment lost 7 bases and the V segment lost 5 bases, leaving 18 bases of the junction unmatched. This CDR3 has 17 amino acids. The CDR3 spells CASSPFPGGQGRDEQYF. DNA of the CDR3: TGTGCCAGCAGTCCCTTCCCGGGGGGACAGGGCCGTGATGAGCAGTACTTC.

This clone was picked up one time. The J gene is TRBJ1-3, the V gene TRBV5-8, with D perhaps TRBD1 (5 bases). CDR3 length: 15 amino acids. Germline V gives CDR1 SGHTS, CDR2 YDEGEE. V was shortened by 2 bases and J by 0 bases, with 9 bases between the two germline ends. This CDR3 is CASSLYRNSGNTIYF. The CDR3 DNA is TGTGCCAGCAGCTTATACAGGAACTCTGGAAACACCATATATTTT.

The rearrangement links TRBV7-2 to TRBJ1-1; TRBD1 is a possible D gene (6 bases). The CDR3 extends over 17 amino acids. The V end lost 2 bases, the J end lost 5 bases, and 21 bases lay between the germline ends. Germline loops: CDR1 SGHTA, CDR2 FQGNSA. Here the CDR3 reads CASSLQAQGLRWTEAFF. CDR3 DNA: TGTGCCAGCAGCTTACAAGCACAGGGATTAAGATGGACTGAAGCTTTCTTT.

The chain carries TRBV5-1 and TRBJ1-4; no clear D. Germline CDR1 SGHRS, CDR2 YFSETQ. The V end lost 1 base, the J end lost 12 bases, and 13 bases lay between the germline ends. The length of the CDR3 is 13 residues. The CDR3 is CASSLSGGRELFF. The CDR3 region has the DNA TGCGCCAGCAGCTTGAGTGGCGGGAGGGAACTGTTTTTT.

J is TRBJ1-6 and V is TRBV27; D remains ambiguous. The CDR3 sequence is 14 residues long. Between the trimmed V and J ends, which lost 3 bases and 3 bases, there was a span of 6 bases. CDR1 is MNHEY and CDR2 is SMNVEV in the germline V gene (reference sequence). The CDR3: CASSFSLYNSPLHF. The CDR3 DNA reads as TGTGCCAGCAGTTTTTCCCTCTATAATTCACCCCTCCACTTT.